Below are 19 T cell receptor beta chains sequenced from a single sample in a study of T cells in Graves' hyperthyroidism and ophthalmopathy. It was RNA transcripts that yielded the amplified TCR beta CDR3 regions. A set of HTBI primers served as the primers for a first-round RT-PCR of the TCR CDR3. TCRdb used MiXCR to reprocess the multiplex PCR reads, holding one entry per CDR3 protein. The profile shows hundreds of thousands of distinct CDR3 sequences, roughly 14% of them singletons. The source material was blood. Receptors were obtained from a woman in her 30s with Graves' hyperthyroidism.

V usage is TRBV4-1 and J usage is TRBJ2-3, with D tentatively TRBD2 (5 bases). Deletions cut 6 bases from V and 0 bases from J, with 16 bases between. The CDR3 has 16 amino acids. The germline CDR1 and CDR2 sequences are MGHRA and YSYEKL. The CDR3: CASSLRGTTSTDTQYF. The CDR3 DNA sequence: TGCGCCAGCAGTCTACGGGGAACCACTAGCACAGATACGCAGTATTTT.

This clonotype was counted ten times or more. The chain links TRBV11-2 to TRBJ2-1; TRBD2 agrees at 12 bases. V lost 1 base to trimming and J lost 6 bases; unmatched junction nucleotides: 1. From germline, CDR1 is SGHAT and CDR2 FQNNGV. The CDR3 has 15 residues. CDR3 DNA sequence: TGTGCCAGCAGCTTAGGGACTAGCGGGATCAATGAGCAGTTCTTC. Protein sequence: CASSLGTSGINEQFF.

This clonotype was recorded a few times. The J gene is TRBJ1-5, the V gene TRBV10-2; D gene ambiguous. Germline V gene sequence: CDR1 WSHSY, CDR2 SAAADI. V was pared by 2 bases and J by 9 bases, with 11 bases between. This CDR3 region has 13 residues. The CDR3 DNA follows: TGCGCCAGCAGTGAGAGCGGGCAGACGCCCCAGCATTTT. Amino acid sequence: CASSESGQTPQHF.

This clonotype was seen ten or more times. The chain is built from TRBV20-1 and TRBJ2-7; D may match TRBD1 or TRBD2 (5 bases each). V lost 1 base and J 2 bases, leaving 12 bases between the germline ends. CDR1 and CDR2 (germline): DFQATT, SNEGSKA (reference sequence). CDR3 length: 14 residues. For the CDR3, the DNA is TGCAGTGCTAGAGTTGGGACGGCAGCCTACGAGCAGTACTTC. Residues: CSARVGTAAYEQYF.

This clonotype has a count of ten or more. The chain joins TRBV6-2 or TRBV6-3 to TRBJ2-6, with D hard to call. V gave up 4 bases and J gave up 5 bases, with 12 bases separating them. This CDR3 region has 15 residues. The germline gives CDR1 MNHEY, CDR2 SVGEGT. CDR3 loop: CASSLSIRRANVLTF. Written as DNA, the CDR3 is TGTGCCAGCAGTTTATCGATCCGACGGGCCAACGTCCTGACTTTC.

The table lists this clonotype with many counts. The chain combines TRBV6-2 or TRBV6-3 with TRBJ2-5; no reliable D call. Germline V gene lookup returns CDR1 MNHEY and CDR2 SVGEGT. The CDR3 length is 11 residues. With 4 bases removed from V and 5 bases from J, the gap between germline ends came to 5 bases. This CDR3 is CASSWRETQYF. Here the CDR3 DNA reads TGTGCCAGCAGTTGGCGGGAGACCCAGTACTTC.

This clonotype was counted at least ten times. The chain joins TRBV13 to TRBJ2-3; D gene unclear. This CDR3 spans 15 amino acids. Germline V CDR1 and CDR2: PRHDT, FYEKMQ (reference sequence). V gave up 5 bases and J gave up 2 bases, with 14 bases separating them. The CDR3 nucleotides read TGTGCCAGCAGCCAAAGGCAAGGGAACACAGATACGCAGTATTTT. Encoded protein: CASSQRQGNTDTQYF. The whole variable domain, filled in from reference TRBV13 and TRBJ2-3, reads AAGVIQSPRHLIKEKRETATLKCYPIPRHDTVYWYQQGPGQDPQFLISFYEKMQSDKGSIPDRFSAQQFSDYHSELNMSSLELGDSALYFCASSQRQGNTDTQYFGPGTRLTVL.

This chain connects TRBV3-1 to TRBJ2-3; D unresolved. V shed 0 bases and J shed 6 bases, with 13 bases lying between them. Germline V gene lookup returns CDR1 LGHDT and CDR2 YNNKEL (reference sequence). This CDR3 comprises 15 residues. CDR3 nucleotide sequence: TGTGCCAGCAGCCAAGACTACTTCGAACTGGATACGCAGTATTTT. Its translation is CASSQDYFELDTQYF.

This clonotype occurred many times. The chain couples TRBV9 to TRBJ2-7, with TRBD2 matching over 7 bases. V was pared by 3 bases and J by 7 bases, with 4 bases of the junction left unmatched. The CDR3 length is 12 residues. Germline V lookup: CDR1 SGDLS, CDR2 YYNGEE. Written as DNA, the CDR3 is TGTGCCAGCAGCGGTGACGGGAGGGAGCAGTACTTC. Translation: CASSGDGREQYF. Supplemented by reference TRBV9 and TRBJ2-7, the full variable domain reads DSGVTQTPKHLITATGQRVTLRCSPRSGDLSVYWYQQSLDQGLQFLIQYYNGEERAKGNILERFSAQQFPDLHSELNLSSLELGDSALYFCASSGDGREQYFGPGTRLTVT.

This clonotype has a handful of counts. The chain links TRBV20-1 to TRBJ2-5, with D perhaps given as TRBD1 or TRBD2 (5 bases each). Germline CDR1 reads DFQATT; CDR2 reads SNEGSKA (reference sequence). This CDR3 contains 15 residues. V lost 0 bases and J lost 7, with 18 bases in between. The CDR3 nucleotides are TGCAGTGCTAGAGAAACGGGGCTAGCTTACGGGACCCAGTACTTC. The encoded protein is CSARETGLAYGTQYF.

The chain carries TRBV5-6 and TRBJ1-3; D is unclear. CDR1 SGHDT and CDR2 YYEEEE come from the germline V gene. The CDR3 is 13 residues long. V lost 6 bases and J 0 bases, leaving 7 bases between the germline ends. This CDR3 reads CASNPYSGNTIYF. The CDR3 coding sequence is TGTGCCAGCAATCCATACTCTGGAAACACCATATATTTT.

This clonotype was seen more than once but under ten times. The chain recombines TRBV6-1 with TRBJ1-2, with D possibly matching TRBD1 (5 bases). Germline V gene sequence: CDR1 MNHNS, CDR2 SASEGT. The CDR3 spans 15 residues. Deletions cut 6 bases from V and 0 bases from J, with 14 bases between. The CDR3 protein is CASRSGAATNYGYTF. The CDR3 DNA is TGTGCCAGCAGGTCCGGGGCAGCGACTAACTATGGCTACACCTTC.

This clonotype came up a few times. Sequence at one end of the junction differs from germline and may be a read error. V is TRBV12-3 or TRBV12-4 and J is TRBJ1-1; no reliable D call. This CDR3 spans 14 amino acids. In DNA form, the CDR3 reads TGTGCCAGCAATTTAGACCAGAGGTCTACTGAAGCTTTCTTT. Its translation: CASNLDQRSTEAFF.

The chain recombines TRBV5-1 with TRBJ2-3, with TRBD2 identical over 8 bases. The V segment lost 5 bases and the J segment 6 bases; nucleotides outside the gene matches: 17. CDR3 length equals 17 residues. Germline V gives CDR1 SGHRS, CDR2 YFSETQ. CDR3 nucleotide sequence: TGCGCCAGCAGTACCCTTCTCAGCGGGGGCGGGATCGATACGCAGTATTTT. Residues: CASSTLLSGGGIDTQYF.

This clonotype was seen only a few times. CDR3 region: CAWCRVGSPLHF. The CDR3 DNA is TGTGCCTGGTGCAGGGTAGGCTCACCCCTCCACTTT. This chain joins TRBV30 and TRBJ1-6; perhaps TRBD1 as D (5 bases). This CDR3 has 12 residues. Germline lookup yields CDR1 GTSNPN and CDR2 SVGIG (reference sequence). Trimming pared 5 bases from V and 10 bases from J, leaving 12 bases between.

The chain uses TRBV28 and TRBJ1-1; D call uncertain. Germline V gene lookup returns CDR1 MDHEN and CDR2 SYDVKM. CDR3 length: 14 residues. The V and J ends lost 3 bases and 4 bases respectively, with 12 bases between them. The CDR3 DNA sequence: TGTGCCAGCAGTTTCTTCAGGTGGCGCACTGAAGCTTTCTTT. It encodes CASSFFRWRTEAFF.

This clonotype was counted between two and nine times. The chain joins TRBV29-1 to TRBJ2-7; possible D gene TRBD1, 5 bases. Germline CDR1 is SQVTM and CDR2 is ANQGSEA. V was pared by 7 bases and J by 0 bases, with 19 bases between. This CDR3 has 15 amino acids. The CDR3, as DNA: TGCAGCGCCGCCGAGCAGGGTATGATCTCCTACGAGCAGTACTTC. This gives the protein CSAAEQGMISYEQYF.

This clonotype was detected a few times. The chain is built from TRBV9 and TRBJ2-1, with TRBD2 identical over 14 bases. This CDR3 is 18 amino acids long. CDR1 SGDLS and CDR2 YYNGEE come from the germline V gene. V lost 3 bases to trimming and J lost 0 bases; unmatched junction nucleotides: 5. The CDR3 here is CASSEGTSGGPSYNEQFF. CDR3 DNA sequence: TGTGCCAGCAGCGAGGGGACTAGCGGGGGCCCCTCCTACAATGAGCAGTTCTTC.

This sequence joins TRBV28 and TRBJ1-1; TRBD1 might be the D (6 bases). CDR1 is MDHEN and CDR2 is SYDVKM in the germline V gene. CDR3 length: 16 amino acids. V shed 3 bases and J shed 5 bases, with 19 bases lying between them. CDR3 loop: CASSFRLTGPRTEAFF. The CDR3 DNA follows: TGTGCCAGCAGTTTTCGGCTTACAGGGCCGAGGACTGAAGCTTTCTTT.